Following are 22 T cell receptor beta chains from one sample sequenced in a study of T cell responses to AZD1222 COVID-19 vaccine. TCRdb's copy holds only in-frame clones and misses some; the assay was immunoSEQ multiplex PCR. This sample has around 140,000 clones, with 93% found just once. The sample here was peripheral blood, taken after recovery from COVID-19. The receptors derive from an adult who had recovered from COVID-19.

For this clone: A read error may produce the germline difference seen at one junction end. The J gene is TRBJ2-7, the V gene TRBV2; a possible D gene is TRBD2 (6 bases). This CDR3 contains 16 residues. From germline, CDR1 is SNHLY and CDR2 FYNNEI. CDR3 sequence (DNA): TGTGCCAGCAAATCGGAAGGGACTTCGGGCTCCCACGAGCAGTACTTC. As protein: CASKSEGTSGSHEQYF. Based on the CDR3 plus reference TRBV2 and TRBJ2-7, the full variable domain is EPEVTQTPSHQVTQMGQEVILRCVPISNHLYFYWYRQILGQKVEFLVSFYNNEISEKSEIFDDQFSVERPDGSNFTLKIRSTKLEDSAMYFCASKSEGTSGSHEQYFGPGTRLTVT.

The chain recombines TRBV4-1 with TRBJ2-1; 9 bases match TRBD1. Unmatched junction bases numbered 7, after V lost 0 bases and J lost 7 bases. Germline V gene data show CDR1 as MGHRA and CDR2 as YSYEKL. The CDR3 length is 16 residues. The CDR3 sequence is CASSQETTGGRNEQFF. The CDR3 DNA follows: TGCGCCAGCAGCCAAGAAACTACAGGGGGCAGGAATGAGCAGTTCTTC.

This rearrangement joins TRBV5-1 to TRBJ2-5, with D perhaps assigned TRBD1 or TRBD2 (6 bases each). Trimming shortened V by 3 bases and J by 4 bases, and 13 bases separated the two germline ends. There are 14 residues in the CDR3. CDR1 and CDR2 from the germline V gene are SGHRS and YFSETQ. CDR3 sequence: CASSSGAPGETQYF. The CDR3 DNA follows: TGCGCCAGCAGCTCGGGGGCCCCAGGAGAGACCCAGTACTTC.

The J gene is TRBJ1-1, the V gene TRBV12-3 or TRBV12-4; possible D gene TRBD1, 6 bases. The V end was cut by 7 bases, the J end by 8 bases, with 14 bases between. The CDR3 runs 12 residues. The CDR3 reads CASTPTGHEAFF. The CDR3 DNA follows: TGTGCCAGCACCCCGACAGGTCACGAAGCTTTCTTT.

The chain recombines TRBV15 with TRBJ1-2; TRBD1 matches 9 bases. V gave up 1 base and J gave up 6 bases; unmatched junction bases: 9. The CDR3 contains 16 residues. Germline loops: CDR1 LNHNV, CDR2 YYDKDF (reference sequence). The CDR3 loop is CATSRGGTGSFDGYTF. In nucleotides, the CDR3 is TGTGCCACCAGCAGAGGCGGGACAGGGAGTTTCGATGGCTACACCTTC.

This sequence joins TRBV7-6 and TRBJ2-7; D unresolved. Looked up from germline, CDR1 is SGHVS and CDR2 is FNYEAQ. Trimming took off 6 bases at V and 6 bases at J, with 27 bases between the two ends. This CDR3 region has 17 residues. CDR3 loop: CASSSPFGPQAQTEQYF. Written as DNA, the CDR3 is TGTGCCAGCAGTTCCCCGTTTGGTCCGCAGGCTCAAACCGAGCAGTACTTC.

The chain uses TRBV19 and TRBJ2-5, with TRBD2 identical over 9 bases. The CDR3 has 17 amino acids. The V gene end was trimmed by 1 base and the J gene end by 1 base; junction bases not matched to a gene: 7. CDR1 is LNHDA, CDR2 SQIVND, per germline (reference sequence). Written as DNA, the CDR3 is TGTGCCAGTAGTATAGGGGGACTAGCCCTAGCCCAAGAGACCCAGTACTTC. Translation: CASSIGGLALAQETQYF. The entire variable domain, with the rest obtained from reference TRBV19 and TRBJ2-5, is as follows: DGGITQSPKYLFRKEGQNVTLSCEQNLNHDAMYWYRQDPGQGLRLIYYSQIVNDFQKGDIAEGYSVSREKKESFPLTVTSAQKNPTAFYLCASSIGGLALAQETQYFGPGTRLLVL.

This clone was counted between two and nine times. This chain joins TRBV30 and TRBJ1-1, with D perhaps TRBD1 (5 bases). Germline V CDR1 and CDR2: GTSNPN, SVGIG (reference sequence). Trimming removed 0 bases at V and 1 base at J, with 12 bases between. The CDR3 loop spans 15 amino acids. For the CDR3, the DNA is TGTGCCTGGAGTGTACTGAGACAGAGGAACACTGAAGCTTTCTTT. The encoded protein is CAWSVLRQRNTEAFF.

V is TRBV5-5 and J is TRBJ2-7; TRBD2 aligns across 10 bases. From germline, CDR1 is SGHKS and CDR2 YYEKEE (reference sequence). This CDR3 is built from 16 residues. Germline trimming cut 4 bases from V and 1 base from J; bases unmatched to any gene: 8. The CDR3 reads CASSPPGLAVSYEQYF. The CDR3 nucleotides read TGTGCCAGCAGCCCTCCAGGACTAGCGGTTTCCTACGAGCAGTACTTC.

The chain is built from TRBV11-2 and TRBJ2-2, with unresolved D. Germline V gives CDR1 SGHAT, CDR2 FQNNGV. CDR3 length: 12 residues. Deletions cut 3 bases from V and 5 bases from J, with 4 bases between. CDR3 nucleotides: TGTGCCAGCAGCTTGGGAACCGGGGAGCTGTTTTTT. This gives the protein CASSLGTGELFF.

This clone was seen more than once but under ten times. The chain recombines TRBV29-1 with TRBJ2-5, with 12 bases aligning to TRBD2. The germline V gene has CDR1 SQVTM and CDR2 ANQGSEA. CDR3 length: 16 residues. With 6 bases clipped from V and 2 bases from J, the junction kept 10 bases outside the gene matches. The CDR3 reads CSVGSDGTSGQETQYF. The CDR3 bases are TGCAGCGTCGGATCGGACGGGACTAGCGGGCAAGAGACCCAGTACTTC.

This clone was detected once. The rearrangement joins TRBV5-4 to TRBJ2-1; the D gene could be TRBD1 or TRBD2 (5 bases each). CDR1 SGHNT and CDR2 YYREEE come from the germline V gene (reference sequence). V lost 4 bases to trimming and J lost 2 bases, with 13 bases between them. The length of the CDR3 is 15 residues. CDR3 protein: CASSRGTDPYNEQFF. Written as DNA, the CDR3 is TGTGCCAGCAGCCGAGGGACGGACCCCTACAATGAGCAGTTCTTC.

The chain joins TRBV30 to TRBJ1-5; D is unclear. The CDR3 runs to 13 residues. V shed 5 bases and J shed 4 bases, with 12 bases lying between them. Germline CDR1 is GTSNPN and CDR2 is SVGIG (reference sequence). The CDR3 protein is CAWGLDKNQPQHF. Written as DNA, the CDR3 is TGTGCCTGGGGATTGGATAAAAATCAGCCCCAGCATTTT.

V usage is TRBV27 and J usage is TRBJ2-2; D gene uncertain. The CDR3 runs 14 residues. V was clipped by 2 bases and J by 4 bases, with 8 bases between them. Germline V gene data show CDR1 as MNHEY and CDR2 as SMNVEV (reference sequence). Here the CDR3 DNA reads TGTGCCAGCAGTTTACCAACAGCCACCGGGGAGCTGTTTTTT. Translation: CASSLPTATGELFF.

V is TRBV5-1 and J is TRBJ1-1; D uncertain. The CDR3 has 17 residues. V was trimmed by 2 bases and J by 4 bases, leaving 21 bases between them. CDR1 SGHRS and CDR2 YFSETQ come from the germline V gene. The CDR3 region is CASSLGSPTLYPTEAFF. In DNA, the CDR3 is TGCGCCAGCAGCTTAGGCAGTCCGACCCTATACCCCACTGAAGCTTTCTTT.

The rearrangement uses TRBV11-3 and TRBJ1-4; 7 bases align to TRBD1. CDR3 length: 15 residues. The V gene's germline CDR1 is SGHNT and CDR2 YENEEA. V dropped 5 bases and J dropped 2; count of bases not matched to a gene: 5. CDR3 in DNA: TGTGCCAGCAGCCGAGGGGGCGCGACTAATGAAAAACTGTTTTTT. Translated: CASSRGGATNEKLFF. Full variable domain (outside the CDR3, taken from reference TRBV11-3 and TRBJ1-4): EAGVVQSPRYKIIEKKQPVAFWCNPISGHNTLYWYLQNLGQGPELLIRYENEEAVDDSQLPKDRFSAERLKGVDSTLKIQPAELGDSAVYLCASSRGGATNEKLFFGSGTQLSVL.

The rearrangement uses TRBV28 and TRBJ2-7, with TRBD1 identical over 12 bases. The CDR3 runs 15 residues. Germline loops: CDR1 MDHEN, CDR2 SYDVKM. The V segment lost 7 bases and the J segment 7 bases; nucleotides outside the gene matches: 11. The CDR3 DNA reads as TGTGCCAGCAACGCCGCGGGGGACAGGGGGCATGAGCAGTACTTC. Translating it yields CASNAAGDRGHEQYF.

The CDR3 region is CASSWGQGGNNSPLHF. As DNA, the CDR3 is TGTGCCAGCAGCTGGGGACAGGGGGGTAATAATTCACCCCTCCACTTT. The chain links TRBV5-8 to TRBJ1-6, with TRBD1 matching over 11 bases. The CDR3 runs to 16 residues. The J segment lost 5 bases and the V segment lost 3 bases, leaving 4 bases of the junction unmatched. CDR1 is SGHTS and CDR2 is YDEGEE in the germline V gene.

This chain joins TRBV4-1 and TRBJ1-2, with 7 bases that match TRBD1. Trimming removed 0 bases from V and 3 bases from J; junction bases left unmatched: 1. CDR3 length equals 14 residues. Looked up from germline, CDR1 is MGHRA and CDR2 is YSYEKL. The CDR3 DNA follows: TGCGCCAGCAGCCAAGACAGGGGGGACTATGGCTACACCTTC. Amino acids: CASSQDRGDYGYTF.

The chain couples TRBV24-1 to TRBJ1-2, with a weak D call TRBD1 (5 bases). V was cut by 6 bases and J by 6 bases, with 16 bases left in between. The CDR3 totals 14 residues. CDR1 is KGHDR, CDR2 SFDVKD, per germline. The chain's CDR3 is CATSPSGGVDGYTF. The CDR3 DNA sequence: TGTGCCACCAGTCCCTCGGGGGGTGTGGATGGCTACACCTTC.

This chain joins TRBV5-4 and TRBJ2-5, with TRBD2 matching over 8 bases. Germline V lookup: CDR1 SGHNT, CDR2 YYREEE (reference sequence). The trim removed 3 bases at V and 1 base at J, leaving 2 bases unmatched. CDR3 size: 14 residues. DNA for the CDR3: TGTGCCAGCAGCTCCGGGACTAGCCAAGAGACCCAGTACTTC. This codes for CASSSGTSQETQYF.

V and J are TRBV19 and TRBJ2-1, with 7 bases matching TRBD2. V was pared by 4 bases and J by 0 bases, with 9 bases of the junction left unmatched. This CDR3 has 17 residues. In germline, CDR1 is LNHDA, CDR2 SQIVND (reference sequence). The DNA for the CDR3 is TGTGCCAGTAGTACCTTCTCTAGCGGTAGCTCCTACAATGAGCAGTTCTTC. This translates into CASSTFSSGSSYNEQFF.